These 17 T cell receptor beta chains came from one sample sequenced in a study of T-cell memory formation after mild COVID-19. From the 5' RACE reads, TCRdb called clonotypes with MiXCR, one entry per CDR3 protein. The table records approximately 7,400 distinct CDR3 sequences, about a third of them present only once. Sequencing was performed on PBMCs or a T cell subset sorted from them (not recorded which). Source of these receptors: an adult woman who had mild COVID-19 (a few samples of this study predate the infection). Cell type and time point are not known.

This clonotype was counted many times. The V gene is TRBV7-6, the J gene TRBJ2-5; no reliable D call. The V gene lost 5 bases and the J gene lost 5 bases, with 12 bases spanning the gap. Germline-derived CDR1 and CDR2 are SGHVS and FNYEAQ. This CDR3 is 13 amino acids long. The CDR3 loop reads CASSPPGVETQYF. The CDR3 nucleotides are TGTGCCAGCAGCCCTCCGGGCGTGGAGACCCAGTACTTC.

There are many counts of this clonotype. The genes are TRBV10-3 and TRBJ2-5; 15 nucleotides match TRBD2. Germline loops: CDR1 ENHRY, CDR2 SYGVKD. The J segment lost 3 bases and the V segment lost 4 bases, leaving 6 bases of the junction unmatched. This CDR3 spans 17 amino acids. This chain's CDR3 is CAISAGTSGRWEETQYF. In DNA form, the CDR3 reads TGTGCCATCAGTGCCGGGACTAGCGGGAGGTGGGAAGAGACCCAGTACTTC.

This clonotype is medium-sized by share. The genes are TRBV6-5 and TRBJ2-2, with 15 bases identical to TRBD2. The CDR3 contains 19 residues. Germline V gene lookup returns CDR1 MNHEY and CDR2 SVGAGI. V was clipped by 0 bases and J by 3 bases; unmatched bases: 5. CDR3 loop: CASSYSGLAGGRDTGELFF. DNA for the CDR3: TGTGCCAGCAGTTACTCGGGACTAGCGGGGGGCCGGGACACCGGGGAGCTGTTTTTT.

By its share, this clonotype is medium-sized. The chain carries TRBV7-2 and TRBJ2-7; the match to TRBD1 covers 11 bases. CDR1 and CDR2 (germline): SGHTA, FQGNSA. The V gene end was trimmed by 5 bases and the J gene end by 5 bases; junction bases not matched to a gene: 8. The CDR3 consists of 15 residues. CDR3 protein: CASSTWDRGMDEQYF. The CDR3 bases are TGTGCCAGCAGCACCTGGGACAGGGGGATGGACGAGCAGTACTTC.

Many counts were recorded for this clonotype. This chain joins TRBV18 and TRBJ2-7; D possibly corresponds to TRBD1 (5 bases). Germline V gene data show CDR1 as KGHSH and CDR2 as LQKENI. The CDR3 has 14 residues. V lost 3 bases, J lost 0 bases, and 9 bases lay in between. The CDR3 region is CASSPQGFSYEQYF. Written as DNA, the CDR3 is TGTGCCAGCTCACCGCAGGGATTCTCCTACGAGCAGTACTTC.

This clonotype was recorded at least ten times. The rearrangement joins TRBV7-8 to TRBJ2-7; no firm D call. CDR3 length: 15 amino acids. V was shortened by 4 bases and J by 5 bases, with 18 bases between the two germline ends. The germline V gene encodes CDR1 SGHVS and CDR2 FQNEAQ. Written as DNA, the CDR3 is TGTGCCAGCAGCTCCGTTCGTGGTAGAAACAACGAGCAGTACTTC. Amino acids: CASSSVRGRNNEQYF.

The rearrangement uses TRBV2 and TRBJ2-3; 7 positions match TRBD1. The J segment lost 4 bases and the V segment lost 6 bases, leaving 7 bases of the junction unmatched. Germline V gene data show CDR1 as SNHLY and CDR2 as FYNNEI. The CDR3 runs to 14 residues. CDR3 DNA sequence: TGTGCCAGCAGAGGACAGACAGGGCCAGATACGCAGTATTTT. Its protein product is CASRGQTGPDTQYF.

This clonotype was recorded many times. V usage is TRBV9 and J usage is TRBJ1-1; D is ambiguous. The V end lost 4 bases, the J end lost 0 bases, and 13 bases lay between the germline ends. The V gene's germline CDR1 is SGDLS and CDR2 YYNGEE. The CDR3 extends over 15 amino acids. CDR3 nucleotide sequence: TGTGCCAGCAGCCTCGAGGCGCAGGTGAACACTGAAGCTTTCTTT. Translation: CASSLEAQVNTEAFF.

This chain uses TRBV7-2 with TRBJ1-6; 8 positions match TRBD1. Germline V gene lookup returns CDR1 SGHTA and CDR2 FQGNSA. This CDR3 region has 16 residues. Unmatched junction bases numbered 4, after V lost 6 bases and J lost 0 bases. This CDR3 is CASRGQDVSYNSPLHF. CDR3 sequence (DNA): TGTGCCAGCAGGGGACAGGATGTCTCCTATAATTCACCCCTCCACTTT.

This clonotype has ten or more counts. V is TRBV27 and J is TRBJ2-7; D is perhaps TRBD1 (5 bases). CDR1 and CDR2 from the germline V gene are MNHEY and SMNVEV (reference sequence). The CDR3 covers 16 residues. The V gene lost 5 bases and the J gene lost 4 bases, with 21 bases spanning the gap. CDR3 protein: CASSLKIPRTSYEQYF. The CDR3 nucleotides are TGTGCCAGCAGTCTAAAAATACCTAGGACAAGTTACGAGCAGTACTTC.

This clonotype was found many times. The chain links TRBV29-1 to TRBJ1-1; 7 nucleotides agree with TRBD1. CDR3 length: 14 amino acids. Germline trimming cut 6 bases from V and 3 bases from J; bases unmatched to any gene: 10. CDR1 is SQVTM, CDR2 ANQGSEA, per germline. The CDR3 sequence: CSVGFRGVDTEAFF. The CDR3 nucleotides are TGCAGCGTGGGGTTCAGGGGGGTGGACACTGAAGCTTTCTTT.

The V gene is TRBV11-2, the J gene TRBJ2-1; D remains ambiguous. Germline V gene lookup returns CDR1 SGHAT and CDR2 FQNNGV. V lost 2 bases to trimming and J lost 3 bases, with 5 bases between them. The CDR3 length is 13 residues. The CDR3 loop is CASSLRDYNEQFF. The DNA of the CDR3 is TGTGCCAGCAGCTTAAGGGACTACAATGAGCAGTTCTTC. Filled out from reference TRBV11-2 and TRBJ2-1, the complete variable domain reads EAGVAQSPRYKIIEKRQSVAFWCNPISGHATLYWYQQILGQGPKLLIQFQNNGVVDDSQLPKDRFSAERLKGVDSTLKIQPAKLEDSAVYLCASSLRDYNEQFFGPGTRLTVL.

This clonotype was seen ten or more times. The V and J genes are TRBV27 and TRBJ1-4; a possible D gene is TRBD1 (5 bases). The CDR3 is made up of 16 amino acids. Trimming cost V 5 bases and J 8 bases, with 21 bases left between them. Germline V gene lookup returns CDR1 MNHEY and CDR2 SMNVEV (reference sequence). CDR3 nucleotides: TGTGCCAGCAGTCCAGCGGATCGAGGGTGGGACGAAAAACTGTTTTTT. It translates to CASSPADRGWDEKLFF.

This clonotype is medium-sized in the sample. The rearrangement uses TRBV4-1 and TRBJ2-7, with 8 bases fitting TRBD2. The CDR3 consists of 18 residues. V lost 2 bases, J lost 3 bases, and 15 bases stayed unmatched. The V gene's germline CDR1 is MGHRA and CDR2 YSYEKL. The CDR3, as DNA: TGCGCCAGCAGCCAATTTTTGGGTAGCGGGGATTTAAGCTACGAGCAGTACTTC. This sequence encodes CASSQFLGSGDLSYEQYF.

V gene TRBV7-2 combines with J gene TRBJ2-5; 8 bases are shared with TRBD2. Germline V gene sequence: CDR1 SGHTA, CDR2 FQGNSA. The CDR3 covers 15 residues. With V trimmed by 1 base and J by 1 base, 2 bases remained unmatched. Here the CDR3 DNA reads TGTGCCAGCAGCTTAGTTACTAGCGGCCAAGAGACCCAGTACTTC. Protein product: CASSLVTSGQETQYF. Full variable domain (outside the CDR3, taken from reference TRBV7-2 and TRBJ2-5): GAGVSQSPSNKVTEKGKDVELRCDPISGHTALYWYRQSLGQGLEFLIYFQGNSAPDKSGLPSDRFSAERTGGSVSTLTIQRTQQEDSAVYLCASSLVTSGQETQYFGPGTRLLVL.

This clonotype qualifies as medium-sized. V and J are TRBV7-2 and TRBJ2-7; 8 bases match TRBD2. V shed 5 bases, J shed 3 bases, and the junction held 6 bases outside the gene matches. Germline V gene sequence: CDR1 SGHTA, CDR2 FQGNSA. CDR3 length equals 14 residues. CDR3 nucleotides: TGTGCCAGCAGCGAGGCGGGAGGCATCTACGAGCAGTACTTC. It yields the protein CASSEAGGIYEQYF. Full variable domain (missing parts from reference TRBV7-2 and TRBJ2-7): GAGVSQSPSNKVTEKGKDVELRCDPISGHTALYWYRQSLGQGLEFLIYFQGNSAPDKSGLPSDRFSAERTGGSVSTLTIQRTQQEDSAVYLCASSEAGGIYEQYFGPGTRLTVT.

The sample holds many counts of this clonotype. V and J are TRBV23-1 and TRBJ2-3; tentative D call: TRBD2 (5 bases). TRBV23-1 is known as an ORF, though its function is uncertain. Between the trimmed V and J ends, which lost 3 bases and 1 base, there was a span of 17 bases. The length of the CDR3 is 17 residues. The CDR3 sequence: CASSHPERVRGTDTQYF. The CDR3 DNA sequence: TGCGCCAGCAGTCACCCAGAGAGGGTGAGGGGCACAGATACGCAGTATTTT.